The sequence of this T cell receptor beta chain was determined in a study of blood T cell repertoires in COVID-19 (dated by TCRdb to about 2020). Regarding the study in general: Collaborator samples came from the United States, Italy and Spain and covered acute and convalescent phases of COVID-19. The prospective study material was composed of cDNA or gDNA derived from T cells, B-cell-depleted T cells, or PBMCs. Subjects who had been exposed to COVID-19, were actively infected with it, or had recovered from it provided the deeply sampled blood TCRbeta repertoires that made up the dataset. The repertoires were made available in a free public database intended to serve as a resource for research on the immune response to SARS-CoV-2. The samples were drawn from the first 160 participants of the ongoing ImmuneRACE study and from 1,254 subjects provided by 6 global collaborators. Sample metadata almost always included a de-identified subject ID, COVID-19 status, age in years and sex. Where available, HLA class I and class II types were obtained from metadata supplied by the sample provider rather than from assay-based typing.

The CDR3 holds 13 amino acids from the cysteine to the phenylalanine. Only CDR3 DNA is held: 39 bases, read in frame from base 1. CDR1 and CDR2 are read off the germline V gene as MGHDK and SYGVNS. At the junction V is shortened by 11 bases and J by 10 bases, with 18 bases in between. Summary of the overall study and its limitations: The quantity of clinical and demographic metadata differed by source and by participant and was supplied without curation.

Participants in the prospective study were aged about 18 to 95 years, lived in approximately 26 United States geographic areas, and enrolled through a virtual design. In the prospective study, cohorts were assigned on the basis of participant-reported clinical history obtained from a screening survey and a study questionnaire. Recovered participants in ImmuneRACE Cohort 3 were defined by two consecutive negative NP/OP PCR tests, clearance by a healthcare professional, or resolution of symptoms. Each participant in the prospective study had whole blood, serum and a nasopharyngeal or oropharyngeal swab collected by mobile phlebotomists. Additional blood draws and questionnaires over an approximately two-month period could optionally be provided by prospective study participants. Prospective study blood samples were shipped either frozen or at room temperature before DNA extraction. As concerns this clone: The antigen it recognizes is unknown. No base quality information exists; no much larger clone differs at one position.

TCRbeta CDR3 regions were amplified from genomic DNA by means of the immunoSEQ Assay, a bias-controlled multiplex PCR. Turning to the authors' computational methods: The number of nucleated cells in each sample was estimated from the amplification of reference gene primers within the assay. Sequence reads were collapsed and filtered to measure the absolute abundance of every unique TCRbeta CDR3 rearrangement. For each sample, productive Simpson clonality was calculated by taking the square root of Simpson's diversity index across productive rearrangements. Imported from immuneACCESS, the table was reduced by TCRdb to in-frame sequences with V and J called. These copies leave out some clones; in studies compared against another copy, an unresolved V gene accounts for under half, and the cause of the remainder is not known. V and J calls and clone size are given by that table; D and trimming were obtained from the DNA. The sample table shows about 180,000 clones, and about 82% are seen once. Clones ranked in the top ten supply around 8.6% of the sample.

The rearrangement joined TRBV25-1 to TRBJ1-6; TRBD1 is a possible D gene, resting on 6 matching bases. Sequenced sample: PBMCs or T cells enriched from blood (not recorded which). The sequence came from a woman in her twenties or thirties who had recovered from COVID-19. The CDR3 here reads CAGSGQPPSPLHF. The DNA reads TGTGCCGGTTCCGGACAGCCGCCGTCACCCCTCCACTTT.